This T cell receptor (beta chain) derives from a study of shared clonotypes between healthy human individuals. General study points: Unshared clonotypes carried lower generation probabilities than those common to all four donors.

This CDR3 spans 15 amino acids. The germline V gene has CDR1 SGHTA and CDR2 FQGNSA. V lost 2 bases to trimming and J lost 2 bases; unmatched junction nucleotides: 4. Profiling relied on immunoSEQ multiplex PCR, and the TCRdb table lists in-frame clones only, not all of them. The sample holds under 1,100,000 clones, 65% to 80% seen once. Concerning this clone: The antigen is not known. At the DNA level, this CDR3 is encoded by other sequences in the same sample as well.

The chain combines TRBV7-2 with TRBJ2-3; the match to TRBD2 covers 7 bases. Sequenced input: memory CD4+ T cells sorted from blood. Documented subset: CD45RA-negative fraction. This sequence originates from a man between 18 and 35 years old in good health. The CDR3 coding sequence is TGTGCCAGCAGCTTATCGGGAGGTCCCACAGATACGCAGTATTTT. Translating it yields CASSLSGGPTDTQYF.